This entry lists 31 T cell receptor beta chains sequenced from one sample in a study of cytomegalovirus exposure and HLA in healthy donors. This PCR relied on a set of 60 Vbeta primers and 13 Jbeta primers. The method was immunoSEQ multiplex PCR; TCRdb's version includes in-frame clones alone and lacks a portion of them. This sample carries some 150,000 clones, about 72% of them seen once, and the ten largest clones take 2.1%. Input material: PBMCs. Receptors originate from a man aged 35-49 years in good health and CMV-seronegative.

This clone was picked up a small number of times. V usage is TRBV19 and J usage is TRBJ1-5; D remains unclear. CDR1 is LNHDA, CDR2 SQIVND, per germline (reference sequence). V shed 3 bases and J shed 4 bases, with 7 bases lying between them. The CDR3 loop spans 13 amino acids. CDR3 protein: CASSMAGNQPQHF. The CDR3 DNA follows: TGTGCCAGTAGTATGGCAGGTAATCAGCCCCAGCATTTT.

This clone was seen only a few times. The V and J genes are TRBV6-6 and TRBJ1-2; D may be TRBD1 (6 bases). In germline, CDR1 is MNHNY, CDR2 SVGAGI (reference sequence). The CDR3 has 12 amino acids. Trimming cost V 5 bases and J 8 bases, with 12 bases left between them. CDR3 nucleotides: TGTGCCAGCAGTACAGGGTCGTGGGGCTACACCTTC. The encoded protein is CASSTGSWGYTF.

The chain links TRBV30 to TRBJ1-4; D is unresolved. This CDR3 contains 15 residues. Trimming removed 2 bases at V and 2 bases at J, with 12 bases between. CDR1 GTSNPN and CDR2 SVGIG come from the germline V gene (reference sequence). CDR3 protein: CAWSWFHGTNEKLFF. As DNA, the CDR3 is TGTGCCTGGAGTTGGTTCCACGGGACTAATGAAAAACTGTTTTTT.

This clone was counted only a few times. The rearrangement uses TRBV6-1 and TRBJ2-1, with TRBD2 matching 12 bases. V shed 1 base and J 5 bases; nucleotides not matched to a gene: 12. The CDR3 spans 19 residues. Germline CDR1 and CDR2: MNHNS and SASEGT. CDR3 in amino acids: CASSEEPSGRAGRHNEQFF. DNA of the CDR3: TGTGCCAGCAGTGAAGAGCCTAGCGGGAGGGCCGGAAGACACAATGAGCAGTTCTTC.

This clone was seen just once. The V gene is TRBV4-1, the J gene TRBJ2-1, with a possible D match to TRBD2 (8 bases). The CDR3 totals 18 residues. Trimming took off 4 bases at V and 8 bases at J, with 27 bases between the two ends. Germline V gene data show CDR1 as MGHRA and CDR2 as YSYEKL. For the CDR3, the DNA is TGCGCCAGCAGCCCATTGGCCCCCGGGACTAGAGGGGGCCATGAGCAGTTCTTC. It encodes CASSPLAPGTRGGHEQFF.

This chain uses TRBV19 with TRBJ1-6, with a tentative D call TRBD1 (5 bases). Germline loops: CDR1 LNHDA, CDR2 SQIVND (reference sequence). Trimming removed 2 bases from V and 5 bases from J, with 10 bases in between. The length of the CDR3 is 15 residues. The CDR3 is CASSIQGVDNSPLHF. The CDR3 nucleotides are TGTGCCAGTAGTATACAGGGCGTCGATAATTCACCCCTCCACTTT.

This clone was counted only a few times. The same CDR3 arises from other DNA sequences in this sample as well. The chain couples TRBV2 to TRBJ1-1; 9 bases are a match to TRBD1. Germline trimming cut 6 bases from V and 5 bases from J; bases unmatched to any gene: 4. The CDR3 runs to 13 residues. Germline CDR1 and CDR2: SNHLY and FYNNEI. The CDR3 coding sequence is TGTGCCAGCAGGGGACAGGGTGGAACTGAAGCTTTCTTT. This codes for CASRGQGGTEAFF.

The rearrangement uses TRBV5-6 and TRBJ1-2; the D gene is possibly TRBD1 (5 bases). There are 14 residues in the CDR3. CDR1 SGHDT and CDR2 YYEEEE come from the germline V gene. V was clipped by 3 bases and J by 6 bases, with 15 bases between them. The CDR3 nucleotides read TGTGCCAGCAGCTCAGGGCCACAAGGACATGGCTACACCTTC. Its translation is CASSSGPQGHGYTF.

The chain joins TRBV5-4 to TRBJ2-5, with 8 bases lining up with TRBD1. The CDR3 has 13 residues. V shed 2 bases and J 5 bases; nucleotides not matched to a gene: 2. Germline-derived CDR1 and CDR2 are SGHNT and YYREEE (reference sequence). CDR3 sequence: CASSLQGEETQYF. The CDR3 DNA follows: TGTGCCAGCAGCTTACAGGGGGAGGAGACCCAGTACTTC.

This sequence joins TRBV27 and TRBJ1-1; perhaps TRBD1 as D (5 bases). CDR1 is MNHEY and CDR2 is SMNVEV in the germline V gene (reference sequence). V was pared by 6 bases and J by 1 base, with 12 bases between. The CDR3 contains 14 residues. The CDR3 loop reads CASSLRGSNTEAFF. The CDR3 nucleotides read TGTGCCAGCAGCCTCCGGGGGTCGAACACTGAAGCTTTCTTT.

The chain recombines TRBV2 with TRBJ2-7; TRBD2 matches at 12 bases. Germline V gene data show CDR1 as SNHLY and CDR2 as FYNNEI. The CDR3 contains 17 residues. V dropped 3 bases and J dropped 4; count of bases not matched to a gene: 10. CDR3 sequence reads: CASSDDGGLAGIYEQYF. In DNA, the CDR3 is TGTGCCAGCAGTGACGACGGTGGACTAGCGGGGATATACGAGCAGTACTTC.

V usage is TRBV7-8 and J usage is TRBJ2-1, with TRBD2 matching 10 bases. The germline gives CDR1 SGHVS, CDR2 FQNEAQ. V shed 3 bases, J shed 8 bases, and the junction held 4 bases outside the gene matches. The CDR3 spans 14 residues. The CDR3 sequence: CASSFQREGYEQFF. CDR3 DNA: TGTGCCAGCAGCTTTCAGCGGGAGGGATATGAGCAGTTCTTC.

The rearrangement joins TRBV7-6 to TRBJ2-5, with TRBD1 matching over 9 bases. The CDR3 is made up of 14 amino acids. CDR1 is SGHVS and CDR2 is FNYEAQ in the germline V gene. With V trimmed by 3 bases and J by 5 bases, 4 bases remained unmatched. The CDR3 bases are TGTGCCAGCAGCTTGGGGACAGGGAAGGAGACCCAGTACTTC. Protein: CASSLGTGKETQYF. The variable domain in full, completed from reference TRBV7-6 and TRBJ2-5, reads GAGVSQSPRYKVTKRGQDVALRCDPISGHVSLYWYRQALGQGPEFLTYFNYEAQQDKSGLPNDRFSAERPEGSISTLTIQRTEQRDSAMYRCASSLGTGKETQYFGPGTRLLVL.

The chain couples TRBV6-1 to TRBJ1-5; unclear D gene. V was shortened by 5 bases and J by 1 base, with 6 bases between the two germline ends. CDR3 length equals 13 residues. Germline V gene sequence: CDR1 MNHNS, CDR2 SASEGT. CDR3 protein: CASSLQSNQPQHF. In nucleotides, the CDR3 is TGTGCCAGCAGTTTACAAAGCAATCAGCCCCAGCATTTT.

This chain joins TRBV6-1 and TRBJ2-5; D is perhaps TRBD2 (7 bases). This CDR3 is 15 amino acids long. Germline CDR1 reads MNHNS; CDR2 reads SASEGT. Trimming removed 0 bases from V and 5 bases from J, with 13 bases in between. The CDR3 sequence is CASSEAAGASETQYF. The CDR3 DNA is TGTGCCAGCAGTGAAGCCGCGGGGGCTAGCGAGACCCAGTACTTC.

The chain's CDR3 is CASSQVEGVEQFF. Written as DNA, the CDR3 is TGCGCCAGCAGCCAAGTGGAGGGAGTTGAGCAGTTCTTC. This chain uses TRBV4-1 with TRBJ2-1, with D possibly TRBD2 on 6 matching bases. V gave up 1 base and J gave up 9 bases, with 10 bases separating them. CDR1 and CDR2 from the germline V gene are MGHRA and YSYEKL. This CDR3 contains 13 residues.

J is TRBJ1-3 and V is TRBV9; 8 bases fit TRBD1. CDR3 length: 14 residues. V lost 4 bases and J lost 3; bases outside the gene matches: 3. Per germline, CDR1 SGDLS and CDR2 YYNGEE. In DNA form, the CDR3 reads TGTGCCAGCAGCCCGACAGGGGTTGGAAACACCATATATTTT. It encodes CASSPTGVGNTIYF.

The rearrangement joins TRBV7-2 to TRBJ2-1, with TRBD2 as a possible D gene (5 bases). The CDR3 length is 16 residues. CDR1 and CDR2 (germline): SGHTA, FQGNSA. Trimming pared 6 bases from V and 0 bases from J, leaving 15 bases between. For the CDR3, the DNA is TGTGCCAGCAGTTTTCTTAGCGCGCACTCCTACAATGAGCAGTTCTTC. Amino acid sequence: CASSFLSAHSYNEQFF.

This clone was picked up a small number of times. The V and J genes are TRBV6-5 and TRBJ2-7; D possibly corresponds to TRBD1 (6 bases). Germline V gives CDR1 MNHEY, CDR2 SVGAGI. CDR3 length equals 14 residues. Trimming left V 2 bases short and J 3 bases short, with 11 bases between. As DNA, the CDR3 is TGTGCCAGCAGTTACCTGGGACATCACTACGAGCAGTACTTC. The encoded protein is CASSYLGHHYEQYF.

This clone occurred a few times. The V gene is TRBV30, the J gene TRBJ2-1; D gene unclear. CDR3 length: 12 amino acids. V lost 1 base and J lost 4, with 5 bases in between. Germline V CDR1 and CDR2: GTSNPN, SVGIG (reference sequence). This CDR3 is CAWSANYNEQFF. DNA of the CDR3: TGTGCCTGGAGTGCTAATTACAATGAGCAGTTCTTC.

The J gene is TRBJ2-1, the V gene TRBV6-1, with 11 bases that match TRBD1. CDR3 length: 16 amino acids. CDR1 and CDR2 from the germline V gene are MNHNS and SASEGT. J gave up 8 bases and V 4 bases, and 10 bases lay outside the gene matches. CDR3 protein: CASSVEGTGGWDEQFF. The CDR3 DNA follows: TGTGCCAGCAGTGTGGAGGGGACAGGGGGGTGGGATGAGCAGTTCTTC.

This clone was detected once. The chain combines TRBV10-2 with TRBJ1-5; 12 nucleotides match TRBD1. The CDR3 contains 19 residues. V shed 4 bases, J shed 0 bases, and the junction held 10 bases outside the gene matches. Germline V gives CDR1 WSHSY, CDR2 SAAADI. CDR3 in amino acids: CASSGGGTGGAFSNQPQHF. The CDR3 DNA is TGCGCCAGCAGTGGGGGGGGGACAGGGGGCGCGTTTAGCAATCAGCCCCAGCATTTT.

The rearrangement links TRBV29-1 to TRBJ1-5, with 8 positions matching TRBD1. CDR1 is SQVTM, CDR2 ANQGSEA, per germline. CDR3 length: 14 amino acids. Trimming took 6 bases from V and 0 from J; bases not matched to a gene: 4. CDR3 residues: CSVTTGDSNQPQHF. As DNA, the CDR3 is TGCAGCGTAACGACAGGGGATAGCAATCAGCCCCAGCATTTT.

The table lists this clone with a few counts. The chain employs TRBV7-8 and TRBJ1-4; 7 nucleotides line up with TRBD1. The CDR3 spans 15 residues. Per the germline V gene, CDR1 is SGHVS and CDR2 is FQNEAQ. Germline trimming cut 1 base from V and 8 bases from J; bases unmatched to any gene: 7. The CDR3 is CASSLVRGLGEKLFF. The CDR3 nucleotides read TGTGCCAGCAGCTTAGTGAGGGGGCTGGGAGAAAAACTGTTTTTT.

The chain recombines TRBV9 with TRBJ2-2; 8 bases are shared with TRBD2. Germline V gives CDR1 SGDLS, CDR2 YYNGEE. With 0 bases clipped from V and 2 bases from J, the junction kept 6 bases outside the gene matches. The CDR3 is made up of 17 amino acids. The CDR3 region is CASSVGGGGPNTGELFF. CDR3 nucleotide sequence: TGTGCCAGCAGCGTAGGCGGCGGGGGGCCTAACACCGGGGAGCTGTTTTTT.

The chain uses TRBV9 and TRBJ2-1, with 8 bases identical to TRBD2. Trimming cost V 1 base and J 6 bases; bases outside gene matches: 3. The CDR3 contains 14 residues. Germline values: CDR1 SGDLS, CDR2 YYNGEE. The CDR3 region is CASSVSGRTNEQFF. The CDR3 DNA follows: TGTGCCAGCAGCGTAAGCGGGAGAACCAATGAGCAGTTCTTC.

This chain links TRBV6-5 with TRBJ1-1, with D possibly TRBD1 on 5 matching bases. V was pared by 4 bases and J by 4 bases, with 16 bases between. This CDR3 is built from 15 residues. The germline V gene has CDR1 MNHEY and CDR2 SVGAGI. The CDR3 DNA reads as TGTGCCAGCAGTTTCGGGCCGGAGGGGCTCACTGAAGCTTTCTTT. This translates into CASSFGPEGLTEAFF.

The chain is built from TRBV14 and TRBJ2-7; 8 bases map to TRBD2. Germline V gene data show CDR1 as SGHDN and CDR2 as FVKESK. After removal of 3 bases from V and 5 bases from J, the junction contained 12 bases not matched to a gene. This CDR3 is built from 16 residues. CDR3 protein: CASSHRSGGRNHEQYF. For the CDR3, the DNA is TGTGCCAGCAGCCATCGGTCTGGCGGGAGGAACCACGAGCAGTACTTC.

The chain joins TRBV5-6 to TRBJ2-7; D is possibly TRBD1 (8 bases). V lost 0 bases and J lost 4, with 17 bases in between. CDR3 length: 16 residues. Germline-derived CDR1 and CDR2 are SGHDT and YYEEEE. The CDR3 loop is CASSLEIQGGHYEQYF. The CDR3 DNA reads TGTGCCAGCAGCTTGGAAATACAGGGGGGGCATTACGAGCAGTACTTC.

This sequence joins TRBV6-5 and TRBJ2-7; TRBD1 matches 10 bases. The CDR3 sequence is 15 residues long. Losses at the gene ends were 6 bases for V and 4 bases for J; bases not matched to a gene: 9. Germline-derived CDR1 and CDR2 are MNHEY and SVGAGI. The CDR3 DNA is TGTGCCAGCAGGAGACAGGGGGCGGAAGGTTACGAGCAGTACTTC. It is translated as CASRRQGAEGYEQYF.

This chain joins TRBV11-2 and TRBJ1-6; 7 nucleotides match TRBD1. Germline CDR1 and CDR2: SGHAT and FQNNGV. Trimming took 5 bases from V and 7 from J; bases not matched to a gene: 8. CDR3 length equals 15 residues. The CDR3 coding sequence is TGTGCCAGCAGCCCACCACAGGGGAACAATTCACCCCTCCACTTT. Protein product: CASSPPQGNNSPLHF.